Listed below are T cell receptor beta chains from one sample, sequenced in a study of beta chain features in type 1 diabetes. Some clones are missing from TCRdb's copy, which holds only in-frame ones; the method was immunoSEQ multiplex PCR. This sample carries 250,000 or so clones, roughly two thirds of them seen once, and the ten largest clones take about 0.05%. Sequencing was carried out using naive CD4+ T cells from blood. The source is a man between 25 and 39 years old in good health. CDR3s leave out the opening cysteine and the closing phenylalanine or tryptophan. Each record gives: V gene, clone size, J gene, CDR3 protein. Where a row states a size, it is once, few, many or the class of an expanded clone; other rows omit it.

V gene: TRBV29-1
clone size: .
J gene: TRBJ2-3
CDR3 protein: SAEGTTPRTDTQY

V gene: TRBV4-1
clone size: .
J gene: TRBJ2-1
CDR3 protein: ASSPPLAASYNEQF

V gene: TRBV2
clone size: .
J gene: TRBJ2-3
CDR3 protein: ASSDRGIDTQY

V gene: TRBV15
clone size: .
J gene: TRBJ2-3
CDR3 protein: ATSTGDTQY

V gene: TRBV29-1
clone size: .
J gene: TRBJ2-3
CDR3 protein: SVEGGRSTDTQY

V gene: TRBV7-2
clone size: .
J gene: TRBJ2-5
CDR3 protein: ASSLVRMGETQY

V gene: TRBV27
clone size: .
J gene: TRBJ2-1
CDR3 protein: ASRNYNEQF

V gene: TRBV15
clone size: .
J gene: TRBJ2-7
CDR3 protein: ATSRDGGPTYEQY

V gene: TRBV27
clone size: .
J gene: TRBJ2-1
CDR3 protein: ASSSIRLTSGSYNEQF

V gene: TRBV18
clone size: .
J gene: TRBJ2-1
CDR3 protein: ASSLSQGSYNEQF

V gene: TRBV15
clone size: once
J gene: TRBJ2-4
CDR3 protein: ATTMGLAVLAKNIQY

V gene: TRBV14
clone size: .
J gene: TRBJ1-2
CDR3 protein: ASSQANYGYT

V gene: TRBV9
clone size: .
J gene: TRBJ2-1
CDR3 protein: SRTGSSYNEQF

V gene: TRBV29-1
clone size: .
J gene: TRBJ2-7
CDR3 protein: SVDVGGDEQY

V gene: TRBV29-1
clone size: .
J gene: TRBJ2-5
CDR3 protein: SVPSAPDRSETQY

V gene: TRBV7-2
clone size: few
J gene: TRBJ2-1
CDR3 protein: ASSLAGDYYNEQF

V gene: TRBV11-2
clone size: .
J gene: TRBJ2-3
CDR3 protein: ASSVRQGSSTDTQY

V gene: TRBV30
clone size: once
J gene: TRBJ2-7
CDR3 protein: AWAGGTIREQY

V gene: TRBV6-6
clone size: few
J gene: TRBJ2-1
CDR3 protein: ASSLAGEANEQF

V gene: TRBV27
clone size: .
J gene: TRBJ2-7
CDR3 protein: ASSQERTGGREQY

V gene: TRBV30
clone size: .
J gene: TRBJ1-6
CDR3 protein: AWSRTGVKLPLH

V gene: TRBV6-5
clone size: .
J gene: TRBJ2-1
CDR3 protein: ASSLRTGYNEQF

V gene: TRBV7-8
clone size: .
J gene: TRBJ2-3
CDR3 protein: ASSFPLLAGDTDTQY

V gene: TRBV30
clone size: .
J gene: TRBJ1-3
CDR3 protein: AWSAGLTGNTIY

V gene: TRBV7-2
clone size: once
J gene: TRBJ2-2
CDR3 protein: ASSLAGAAGELF

V gene: TRBV20-1
clone size: .
J gene: TRBJ2-3
CDR3 protein: SASDTQY

V gene: TRBV14
clone size: .
J gene: TRBJ1-1
CDR3 protein: ASASSMNTEAF

V gene: TRBV30
clone size: few
J gene: TRBJ2-3
CDR3 protein: AWSLGVRNTQY

V gene: TRBV29-1
clone size: .
J gene: TRBJ2-3
CDR3 protein: SVGRPLTDTQY

V gene: TRBV29-1
clone size: few
J gene: TRBJ1-6
CDR3 protein: SVGRDRNSPLH

V gene: TRBV9
clone size: .
J gene: TRBJ2-3
CDR3 protein: ASSVEASRGVSTDTQY

V gene: TRBV7-7
clone size: once
J gene: TRBJ2-3
CDR3 protein: ASSLGTGRSTDTQY

V gene: TRBV30
clone size: .
J gene: TRBJ2-2
CDR3 protein: AWARASTGELF

V gene: TRBV7-9
clone size: .
J gene: TRBJ2-3
CDR3 protein: ASSSGLAGSTDTQY

V gene: TRBV6-6
clone size: few
J gene: TRBJ2-7
CDR3 protein: ASSWGEGREQY

V gene: TRBV25-1
clone size: few
J gene: TRBJ2-7
CDR3 protein: ASSGTRGRGYEQY

V gene: TRBV15
clone size: .
J gene: TRBJ2-7
CDR3 protein: ATSRALREQY

V gene: TRBV15
clone size: .
J gene: TRBJ2-3
CDR3 protein: ATSRSGTSTDTQY

V gene: TRBV7-9
clone size: .
J gene: TRBJ2-2
CDR3 protein: ASSLGAWDQGTGELF

V gene: TRBV9
clone size: .
J gene: TRBJ2-2
CDR3 protein: ASSVDPMSTGELF

V gene: TRBV30
clone size: once
J gene: TRBJ2-5
CDR3 protein: AWSVGTGLRTQY

V gene: TRBV5-4
clone size: .
J gene: TRBJ2-4
CDR3 protein: ASSLNRENIQY

V gene: TRBV9
clone size: .
J gene: TRBJ1-6
CDR3 protein: ASSGGQGYSPLH